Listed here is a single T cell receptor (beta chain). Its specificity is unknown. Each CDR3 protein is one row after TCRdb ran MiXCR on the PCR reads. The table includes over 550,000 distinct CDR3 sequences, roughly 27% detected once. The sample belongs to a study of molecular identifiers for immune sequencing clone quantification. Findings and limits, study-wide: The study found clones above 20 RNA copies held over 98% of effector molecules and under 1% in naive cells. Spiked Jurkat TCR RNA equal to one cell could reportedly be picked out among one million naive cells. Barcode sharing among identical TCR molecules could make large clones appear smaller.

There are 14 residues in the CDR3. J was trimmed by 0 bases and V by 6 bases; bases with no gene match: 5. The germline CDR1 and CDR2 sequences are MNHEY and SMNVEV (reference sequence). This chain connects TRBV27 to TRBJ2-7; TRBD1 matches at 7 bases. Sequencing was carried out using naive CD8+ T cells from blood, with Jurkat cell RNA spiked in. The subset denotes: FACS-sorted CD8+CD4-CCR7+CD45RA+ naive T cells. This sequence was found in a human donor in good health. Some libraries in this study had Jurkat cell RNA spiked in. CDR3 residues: CASRRRGLSYEQYF. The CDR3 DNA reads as TGTGCCAGCAGGCGAAGGGGGCTCTCCTACGAGCAGTACTTC.